The 2 T cell receptor beta chains given below trace back to one sample, sequenced in a study of beta chain features in type 1 diabetes. Sequencing targeted expressed TCRB transcripts, as all isolated RNA had been reverse transcribed. Clones were read by immunoSEQ multiplex PCR, and TCRdb kept only the in-frame ones, dropping some. Counted here are 330,000 or so clones, roughly a fifth occurring once; the ten biggest clones make up roughly 0.045%. Sequenced: naive CD4+ T cells from blood. The source of these receptors is a woman between 18 and 29 years old in good health.

Here the CDR3 DNA reads TGTGCCAGCAGTGTTAGGAGTGGGGGCTACACCTTC. This encodes CASSVRSGGYTF. The rearrangement joins TRBV2 to TRBJ1-2; the D is unclear. CDR1 and CDR2 from the germline V gene are SNHLY and FYNNEI. This CDR3 is built from 12 residues. The ends were cut back, 4 bases at V and 8 bases at J, with 11 bases in the middle. Full variable domain (missing parts from reference TRBV2 and TRBJ1-2): EPEVTQTPSHQVTQMGQEVILRCVPISNHLYFYWYRQILGQKVEFLVSFYNNEISEKSEIFDDQFSVERPDGSNFTLKIRSTKLEDSAMYFCASSVRSGGYTFGSGTRLTVV.

The V gene is TRBV18, the J gene TRBJ1-1, with D hard to call. Germline assignment: CDR1 KGHSH and CDR2 LQKENI. Trimming removed 7 bases at V and 8 bases at J, with 17 bases between. This CDR3 region has 13 residues. DNA of the CDR3: TGTGCCAGCTGGACCGGGATCAAAGGCGAAGCTTTCTTT. Translation: CASWTGIKGEAFF.